This T cell receptor (beta chain) originates from a study of neoadjuvant anti-PD-1 for oral cavity cancer. Data came from immunoSEQ multiplex PCR; TCRdb stores just in-frame clones and leaves some out. The table shows more than 30,000 clones, with more than 35% occurring only once. CDR3 length: 16 residues. Germline V gene lookup returns CDR1 LGHNA and CDR2 YNFKEQ. V shed 3 bases and J shed 0 bases, with 15 bases lying between them. Study results and caveats: With a few patients per group, TCR findings need larger cohorts.

Comment on this clone: Its antigen is not identified.

Time point reported: after neoadjuvant nivolumab, at surgical resection. Patients had HPV-negative, locally advanced oral cavity squamous cell carcinoma. J is TRBJ2-7 and V is TRBV4-2; D is perhaps TRBD2 (6 bases). Sequencing used tumor tissue, obtained after nivolumab (anti-PD-1) treatment. The receptor comes from a person aged 35-79 years with oral cavity squamous cell carcinoma. The CDR3 DNA reads as TGTGCCAGCAGCCAGGAAGCGGGCCTGGTCTCCTACGAGCAGTACTTC. This sequence encodes CASSQEAGLVSYEQYF.